Detailed here is one TCR beta chain. V was shortened by 0 bases and J by 4 bases, with 10 bases between the two germline ends. The CDR3 loop spans 14 amino acids. Per the germline V gene, CDR1 is SGHRS and CDR2 is YFSETQ. Preparation of the TCRbeta library was carried out with unique molecular identifiers. One entry per CDR3 protein results from TCRdb running MiXCR on the PCR reads. The sample carries fewer than 450,000 distinct CDR3 sequences, roughly 15% recorded once. The data were obtained in a study of T-cell reconstitution after alpha-beta-depleted transplantation in children. The TCR comes from a male patient between 2 and 15 years old who had a stem cell transplant for acute lymphoblastic leukemia, so the T cells may come from the graft donor. This sample comprised PBMCs, mostly from graft donor cells, obtained 360 days after TCRalphabeta/CD19-depleted stem cell transplant. The V call is TRBV5-1, the J call TRBJ1-2; TRBD1 is a possible D gene (5 bases). The CDR3 region has the DNA TGCGCCAGCAGCTTGGAAGGGGCGACCTATGGCTACACCTTC. Protein product: CASSLEGATYGYTF. Combining the CDR3 with reference TRBV5-1 and TRBJ1-2 gives the whole variable domain KAGVTQTPRYLIKTRGQQVTLSCSPISGHRSVSWYQQTPGQGLQFLFEYFSETQRNKGNFPGRFSGRQFSNSRSEMNVSTLELGDSALYLCASSLEGATYGYTFGSGTRLTVV.